What follows describes a single T cell receptor (beta chain). This CDR3 spans 12 amino acids. The ends were cut back, 6 bases at V and 5 bases at J, with 10 bases in the middle. Germline values: CDR1 MDHEN, CDR2 SYDVKM. Self-reported history from a screening survey and questionnaire set each donor's cohort. The record originates from a study of blood T cell repertoires in COVID-19. Original methodology: Reference gene primer amplification gave nucleated cell count estimates. The table came from immunoSEQ multiplex PCR; TCRdb's copy has only in-frame clones and leaves some out. V and J calls and clone size are those listed in that table; D and trimming were worked out from the DNA. Among around 140,000 clones, roughly four fifths were seen once, and the ten largest hold about 2.3%.

V usage is TRBV28 and J usage is TRBJ1-2; D is unclear. This clonotype was obtained from a man aged 40-49 years with acute COVID-19. Sequenced material: PBMCs or T cells enriched from blood (not recorded which). The DNA for the CDR3 is TGTGCCAGCAGGTCCTCCTTTTATGGCTACACCTTC. Translated: CASRSSFYGYTF.